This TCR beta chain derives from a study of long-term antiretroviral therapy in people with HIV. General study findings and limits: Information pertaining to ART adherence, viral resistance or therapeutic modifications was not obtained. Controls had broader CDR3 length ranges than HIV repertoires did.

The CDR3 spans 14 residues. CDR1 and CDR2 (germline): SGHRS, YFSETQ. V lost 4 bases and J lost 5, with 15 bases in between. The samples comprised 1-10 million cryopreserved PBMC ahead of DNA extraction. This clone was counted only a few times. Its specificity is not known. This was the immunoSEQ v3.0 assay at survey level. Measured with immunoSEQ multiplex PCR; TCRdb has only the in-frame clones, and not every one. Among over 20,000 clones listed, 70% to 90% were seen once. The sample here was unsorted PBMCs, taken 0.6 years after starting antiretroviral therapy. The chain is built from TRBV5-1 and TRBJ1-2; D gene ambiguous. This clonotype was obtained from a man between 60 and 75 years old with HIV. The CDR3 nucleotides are TGCGCCAGCAGCCTTGGCTGGGGAGAGTATGGCTACACCTTC. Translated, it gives CASSLGWGEYGYTF. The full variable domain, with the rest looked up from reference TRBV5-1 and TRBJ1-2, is KAGVTQTPRYLIKTRGQQVTLSCSPISGHRSVSWYQQTPGQGLQFLFEYFSETQRNKGNFPGRFSGRQFSNSRSEMNVSTLELGDSALYLCASSLGWGEYGYTFGSGTRLTVV.